This TCR beta chain is drawn from a study of neurological immune-mediated disorders. V was clipped by 0 bases and J by 4 bases; unmatched bases: 5. Per the germline V gene, CDR1 is LGHDT and CDR2 is YNNKEL (reference sequence). The length of the CDR3 is 15 residues. As for the cDNA, it was generated by 5'RACE with 10-nucleotide random UMIs. TCRdb independently ran MiXCR on the 5' RACE reads; one entry per CDR3 protein. The sample lists over 15,000 distinct CDR3 sequences; roughly 14% were seen once. From 2 million PBMCs stored at -80 C, the unsorted libraries were generated. Study findings and constraints: Sharing of CDR3 amino acid sequences among expanded clones across subjects was absent, suggesting private repertoires in all groups.

This clonotype was found many times. Its specificity is not known. The sequencing input was PBMCs. The chain carries TRBV3-1 and TRBJ2-7; 8 positions match TRBD2. The clonotype originates from a man aged 55 to 69 with HTLV-1-associated myelopathy (HAM/TSP). CDR3: CASSQEGTRDYEQYF. DNA for the CDR3: TGTGCCAGCAGCCAAGAGGGGACTAGAGATTACGAGCAGTACTTC.